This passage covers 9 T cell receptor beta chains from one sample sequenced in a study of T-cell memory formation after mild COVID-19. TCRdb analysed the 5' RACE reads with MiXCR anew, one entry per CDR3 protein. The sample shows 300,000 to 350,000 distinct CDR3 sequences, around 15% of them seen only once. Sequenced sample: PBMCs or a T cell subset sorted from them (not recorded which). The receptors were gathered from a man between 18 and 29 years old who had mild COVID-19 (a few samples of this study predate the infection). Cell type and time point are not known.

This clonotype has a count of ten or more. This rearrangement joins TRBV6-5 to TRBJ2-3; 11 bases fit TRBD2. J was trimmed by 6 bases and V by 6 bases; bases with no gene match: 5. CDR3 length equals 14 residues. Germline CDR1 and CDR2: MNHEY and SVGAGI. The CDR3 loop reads CASSVAGGQDTQYF. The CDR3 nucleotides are TGTGCCAGCAGCGTAGCGGGGGGGCAGGATACGCAGTATTTT.

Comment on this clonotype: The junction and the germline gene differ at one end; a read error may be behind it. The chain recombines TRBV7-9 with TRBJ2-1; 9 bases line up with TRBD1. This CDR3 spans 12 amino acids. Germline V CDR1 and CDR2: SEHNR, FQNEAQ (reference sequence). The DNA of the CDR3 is TGTGCCAGCAGCTCGGACAGGGGCCCGGGGGGCTTC. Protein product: CASSSDRGPGGF.

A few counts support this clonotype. Here the CDR3 DNA reads TGTGCCAGCAGTACCCGGGGGACAGCGACCGGGTCCCAGTACTTC. Its translation: CASSTRGTATGSQYF. The chain links TRBV28 to TRBJ2-5, with D perhaps TRBD1 (7 bases). Germline V gene sequence: CDR1 MDHEN, CDR2 SYDVKM. This CDR3 region has 15 residues. Between the trimmed V and J ends, which lost 5 bases and 9 bases, there was a span of 22 bases.

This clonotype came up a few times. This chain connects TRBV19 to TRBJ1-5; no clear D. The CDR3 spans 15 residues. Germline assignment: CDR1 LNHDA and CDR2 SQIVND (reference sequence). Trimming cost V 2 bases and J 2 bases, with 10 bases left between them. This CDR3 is CASSIWEVGNQPQHF. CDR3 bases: TGTGCCAGTAGTATATGGGAAGTCGGCAATCAGCCCCAGCATTTT.

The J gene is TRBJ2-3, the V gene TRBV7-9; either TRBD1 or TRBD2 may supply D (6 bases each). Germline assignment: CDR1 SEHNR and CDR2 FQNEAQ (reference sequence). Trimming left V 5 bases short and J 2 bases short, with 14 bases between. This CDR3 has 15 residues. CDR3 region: CASSPSRGLTDTQYF. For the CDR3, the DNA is TGTGCCAGCAGCCCCTCCAGGGGACTCACAGATACGCAGTATTTT.

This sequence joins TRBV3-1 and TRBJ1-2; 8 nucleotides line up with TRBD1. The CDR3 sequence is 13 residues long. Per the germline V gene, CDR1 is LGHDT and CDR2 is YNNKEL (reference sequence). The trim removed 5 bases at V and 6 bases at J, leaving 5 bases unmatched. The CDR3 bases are TGTGCCAGCAGCAGGACAGGGATGAATGGCTACACCTTC. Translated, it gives CASSRTGMNGYTF.

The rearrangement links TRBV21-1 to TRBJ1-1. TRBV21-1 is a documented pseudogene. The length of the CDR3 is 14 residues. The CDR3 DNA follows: TGTGCCAGCAGCTACCGGCAGGTGGGCACTGAAGCTTTCTTT. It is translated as CASSYRQVGTEAFF.

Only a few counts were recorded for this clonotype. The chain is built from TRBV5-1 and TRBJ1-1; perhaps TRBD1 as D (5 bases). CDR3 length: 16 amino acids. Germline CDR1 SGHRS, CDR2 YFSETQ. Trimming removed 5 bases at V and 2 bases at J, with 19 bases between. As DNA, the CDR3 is TGCGCCAGCAGATTGACAGAGACCAGGGCTAACACTGAAGCTTTCTTT. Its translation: CASRLTETRANTEAFF.

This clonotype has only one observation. The DNA for the CDR3 is TGCGCCAGCAGCCAAGATCTCGGGACAATCCGTGAAAAACTGTTTTTT. This translates into CASSQDLGTIREKLFF. The V gene is TRBV4-3, the J gene TRBJ1-4; maybe TRBD1 (6 bases). V was shortened by 0 bases and J by 7 bases, with 15 bases between the two germline ends. The CDR3 spans 16 residues. CDR1 and CDR2 (germline): LGHNA, YSLEER.